These 3 T cell receptor beta chains share one sample of origin, sequenced in a study of radiation and T cells in renal cell carcinoma. Only in-frame clones appear in the TCRdb table, and some are missing; sequencing was by immunoSEQ multiplex PCR. The profile shows approximately 110,000 clones, about four fifths of them singletons. The sample's time point: baseline pretreatment blood. Treatment described: 15 Gy SBRT to primary tumor, nephrectomy 4 weeks later. The starting material was blood, obtained from a patient whose treatment included radiotherapy and nephrectomy. These receptors all stem from a woman aged 55-69 years with renal cell carcinoma.

This clone was detected once. The J gene is TRBJ2-2, the V gene TRBV19; 11 nucleotides align to TRBD1. With V trimmed by 11 bases and J by 6 bases, 11 bases remained unmatched. Germline lookup yields CDR1 LNHDA and CDR2 SQIVND (reference sequence). This CDR3 region has 15 residues. The CDR3, as DNA: TGTGCCTCCGGGACAGGGGGACGGGGTGCCGGGGAGCTGTTTTTT. It specifies CASGTGGRGAGELFF.

The chain has TRBV2 and TRBJ2-7; TRBD1 matches at 7 bases. The CDR3 has 17 residues. The junction had 13 bases not matched to a gene; V was cut back by 3 bases and J by 2 bases. Germline assignment: CDR1 SNHLY and CDR2 FYNNEI. This chain's CDR3 is CASSDRTGDALTYEQYF. In DNA, the CDR3 is TGTGCCAGCAGTGATCGGACAGGCGATGCCCTTACCTACGAGCAGTACTTC.

The J gene is TRBJ2-3, the V gene TRBV7-6; D not certain. Germline V gene data show CDR1 as SGHVS and CDR2 as FNYEAQ. The CDR3 runs to 11 residues. Trimming pared 4 bases from V and 2 bases from J, leaving 1 base between. In DNA, the CDR3 is TGTGCCAGCAGCTCCACAGATACGCAGTATTTT. Protein sequence: CASSSTDTQYF.